These 10 T cell receptor beta chains were sequenced from one sample in a study of T-cell reconstitution after alpha-beta-depleted transplantation in children. General study findings and limits: Most T-cell counts and diversity one year after the transplant came from T cells that were newly produced.

What these receptors recognize is not known. Preparation of the TCRbeta library involved a method that used unique molecular identifiers. Using its own MiXCR run on the PCR reads, TCRdb lists one record per CDR3 protein. The table has around 270,000 distinct CDR3 sequences, less than 9.5% seen once. Sequenced material: peripheral blood, taken 360 days after TCRalphabeta/CD19-depleted stem cell transplant. These receptors were taken from a female patient aged 2 to 10 who had a stem cell transplant for Fanconi anemia, so the T cells may come from the graft donor.

This clonotype was detected only a few times. V and J are TRBV6-2 or TRBV6-3 and TRBJ2-7; 7 positions match TRBD2. Germline-derived CDR1 and CDR2 are MNHEY and SVGEGT. Trimming took 6 bases from V and 2 from J; bases not matched to a gene: 7. This CDR3 is 14 amino acids long. CDR3 bases: TGTGCCAGCAGCCCCCGCAGCGGGACCTACGAGCAGTACGTC. This translates into CASSPRSGTYEQYV.

The rearrangement joins TRBV11-2 to TRBJ2-7, with TRBD1 identical over 10 bases. From germline, CDR1 is SGHAT and CDR2 FQNNGV. This CDR3 comprises 18 residues. The ends lost 2 bases at V and 3 bases at J; junction bases unmatched: 13. In DNA, the CDR3 is TGTGCCAGCAGCTTAAGGGGACAGGGGTCGCAAGAGTACTACGAGCAGTACTTC. It yields the protein CASSLRGQGSQEYYEQYF.

There are many counts of this clonotype. This chain uses TRBV12-3 or TRBV12-4 with TRBJ2-5; D is undetermined. The CDR3 contains 15 residues. V was cut by 0 bases and J by 1 base, with 9 bases left in between. The CDR3 sequence: CASSLALGLQETQYF. The CDR3 coding sequence is TGTGCCAGCAGTTTAGCGCTAGGGCTCCAAGAGACCCAGTACTTC.

This clonotype was picked up many times. The chain carries TRBV5-1 and TRBJ2-5, with 7 bases aligning to TRBD2. The junction had 5 bases not matched to a gene; V was cut back by 3 bases and J by 3 bases. The length of the CDR3 is 14 residues. Looked up from germline, CDR1 is SGHRS and CDR2 is YFSETQ. The DNA for the CDR3 is TGCGCCAGCAGCTACTCGGGGGGAGAAGAGACCCAGTACTTC. Protein: CASSYSGGEETQYF.

The chain recombines TRBV20-1 with TRBJ2-2, with D perhaps matching TRBD1 or TRBD2 (5 bases each). Trimming left V 7 bases short and J 2 bases short, with 11 bases between. The CDR3 has 13 residues. Germline V gene data show CDR1 as DFQATT and CDR2 as SNEGSKA (reference sequence). In DNA, the CDR3 is TGCAGTGGGGAGCAGGGTAACACCGGGGAGCTGTTTTTT. Protein: CSGEQGNTGELFF.

This clonotype was found a few times. The chain uses TRBV5-1 and TRBJ2-2, with a possible D match to TRBD1 (6 bases). The germline V and J ends were trimmed by 1 base and 4 bases, with 11 bases remaining between them. The CDR3 covers 15 residues. The germline CDR1 and CDR2 sequences are SGHRS and YFSETQ. The CDR3 loop is CASSLTGSGTGELFF. The CDR3 bases are TGCGCCAGCAGCTTGACAGGGTCGGGCACCGGGGAGCTGTTTTTT. Full variable domain (remainder filled in from reference TRBV5-1 and TRBJ2-2): KAGVTQTPRYLIKTRGQQVTLSCSPISGHRSVSWYQQTPGQGLQFLFEYFSETQRNKGNFPGRFSGRQFSNSRSEMNVSTLELGDSALYLCASSLTGSGTGELFFGEGSRLTVL.

This clonotype has only a few counts. This chain uses TRBV11-2 with TRBJ2-7; the match to TRBD1 covers 8 bases. The germline gives CDR1 SGHAT, CDR2 FQNNGV. The J segment lost 5 bases and the V segment lost 5 bases, leaving 2 bases of the junction unmatched. This CDR3 is built from 12 residues. CDR3 coding DNA: TGTGCCAGCAGCATACAGGGGGACGAGCAGTACGTC. Translation gives CASSIQGDEQYV.

This clonotype was picked up many times. This rearrangement joins TRBV29-1 to TRBJ1-2; D is possibly TRBD1 (6 bases). Trimming took 8 bases from V and 0 from J, leaving 13 bases between them. CDR1 SQVTM and CDR2 ANQGSEA come from the germline V gene. This CDR3 contains 13 residues. The CDR3 bases are TGCAGCCCTACGGGACACCCTAACTATGGCTACACCTTC. As protein: CSPTGHPNYGYTF. The variable domain in full, completed from reference TRBV29-1 and TRBJ1-2, reads SAVISQKPSRDICQRGTSLTIQCQVDSQVTMMFWYRQQPGQSLTLIATANQGSEATYESGFVIDKFPISRPNLTFSTLTVSNMSPEDSSIYLCSPTGHPNYGYTFGSGTRLTVV.

This clonotype was counted many times. The V gene is TRBV12-3 or TRBV12-4, the J gene TRBJ1-5; D gene ambiguous. Deletions cut 3 bases from V and 4 bases from J, with 7 bases between. This CDR3 spans 13 amino acids. In nucleotides, the CDR3 is TGTGCCAGCAGTTTTGGGCAGAATCAGCCCCAGCATTTT. Protein product: CASSFGQNQPQHF.

The rearrangement links TRBV3-1 to TRBJ2-5, with D perhaps TRBD1 or TRBD2 (5 bases each). The CDR3 covers 16 residues. V lost 3 bases to trimming and J lost 3 bases, with 17 bases between them. Germline CDR1 and CDR2: LGHDT and YNNKEL (reference sequence). This CDR3 is CASSHYTGTAEETQYF. The CDR3 DNA follows: TGTGCCAGCAGCCACTACACCGGGACGGCGGAAGAGACCCAGTACTTC.